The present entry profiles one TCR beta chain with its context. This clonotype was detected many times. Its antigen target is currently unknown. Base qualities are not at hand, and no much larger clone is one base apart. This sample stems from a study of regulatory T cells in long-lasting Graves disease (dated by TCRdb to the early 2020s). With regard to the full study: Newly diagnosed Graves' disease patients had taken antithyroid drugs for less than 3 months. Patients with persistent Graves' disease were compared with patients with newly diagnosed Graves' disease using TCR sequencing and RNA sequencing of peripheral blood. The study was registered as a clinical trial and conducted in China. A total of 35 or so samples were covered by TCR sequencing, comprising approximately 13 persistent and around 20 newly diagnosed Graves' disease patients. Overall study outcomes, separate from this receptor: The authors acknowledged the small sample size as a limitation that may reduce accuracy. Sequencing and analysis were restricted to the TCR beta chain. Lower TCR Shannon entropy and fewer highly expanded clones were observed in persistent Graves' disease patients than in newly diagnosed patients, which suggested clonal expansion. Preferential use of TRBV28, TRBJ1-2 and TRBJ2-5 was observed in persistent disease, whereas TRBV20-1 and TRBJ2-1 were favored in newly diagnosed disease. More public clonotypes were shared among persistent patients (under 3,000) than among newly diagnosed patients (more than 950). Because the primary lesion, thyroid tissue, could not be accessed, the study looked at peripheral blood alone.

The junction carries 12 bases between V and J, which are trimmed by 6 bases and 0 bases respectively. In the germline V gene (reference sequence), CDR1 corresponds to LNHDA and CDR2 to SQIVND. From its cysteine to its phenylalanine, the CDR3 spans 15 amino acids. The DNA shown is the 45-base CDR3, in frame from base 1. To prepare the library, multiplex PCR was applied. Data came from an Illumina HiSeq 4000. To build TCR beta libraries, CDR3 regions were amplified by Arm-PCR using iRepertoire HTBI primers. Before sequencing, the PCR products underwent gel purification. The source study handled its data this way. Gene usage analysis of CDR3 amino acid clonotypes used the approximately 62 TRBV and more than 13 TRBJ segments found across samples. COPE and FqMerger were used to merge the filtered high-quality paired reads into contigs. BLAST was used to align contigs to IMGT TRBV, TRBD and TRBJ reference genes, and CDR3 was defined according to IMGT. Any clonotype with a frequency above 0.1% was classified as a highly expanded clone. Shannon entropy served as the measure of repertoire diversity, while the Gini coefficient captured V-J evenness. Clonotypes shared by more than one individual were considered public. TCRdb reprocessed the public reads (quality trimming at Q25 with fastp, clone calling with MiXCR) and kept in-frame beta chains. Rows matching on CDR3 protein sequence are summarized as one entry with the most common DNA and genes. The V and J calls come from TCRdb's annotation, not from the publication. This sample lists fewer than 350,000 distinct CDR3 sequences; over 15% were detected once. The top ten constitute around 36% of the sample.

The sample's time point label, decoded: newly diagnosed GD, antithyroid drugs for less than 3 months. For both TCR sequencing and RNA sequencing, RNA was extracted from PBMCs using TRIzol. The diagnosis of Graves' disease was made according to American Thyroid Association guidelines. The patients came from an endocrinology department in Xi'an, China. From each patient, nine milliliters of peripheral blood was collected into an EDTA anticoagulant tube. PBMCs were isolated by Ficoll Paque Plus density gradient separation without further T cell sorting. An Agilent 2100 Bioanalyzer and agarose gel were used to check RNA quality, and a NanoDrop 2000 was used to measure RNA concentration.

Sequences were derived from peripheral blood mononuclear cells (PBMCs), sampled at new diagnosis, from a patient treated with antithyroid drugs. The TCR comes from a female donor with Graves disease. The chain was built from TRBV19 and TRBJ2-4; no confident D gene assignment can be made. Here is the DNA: TGTGCCAGTAGGGGCCCAACGGGAGCCAAAAACATTCAGTACTTC. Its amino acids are CASRGPTGAKNIQYF.